A selection of T cell receptor beta chains follows, all from one sample in a study of blood T cell repertoires in COVID-19. This table comes from immunoSEQ multiplex PCR, and its TCRdb copy is limited to in-frame clones, with some not included. This sample yields about half a million clones, of which 88% are seen a single time; just over 8% belongs to the top ten. The specimen was PBMCs or T cells enriched from blood (not recorded which). These receptors originate from a woman in her sixties or seventies who had recovered from COVID-19. Both conserved end residues are part of each CDR3. A D gene is named only where the DNA matches it firmly. The size entry is marked missing in some rows and otherwise reads once, few, many or a size class.

j_call: TRBJ2-5
v_call: TRBV5-1
d_call: TRBD2
clone_size: .
cdr3_aa: CASSPGGSGGLPPRETQYF
cdr3_nt: TGCGCCAGCAGCCCTGGTGGGAGCGGGGGGCTGCCCCCGCGAGAGACCCAGTACTTC

j_call: TRBJ2-3
v_call: TRBV2
d_call: .
clone_size: .
cdr3_aa: CASRDNTDTQYF
cdr3_nt: TGTGCCAGCAGAGACAACACAGATACGCAGTATTTT

j_call: TRBJ1-2
v_call: TRBV10-1
d_call: .
clone_size: .
cdr3_aa: CASSECYRGGAVKGYTF
cdr3_nt: TGCGCCAGCAGTGAGTGTTACCGTGGGGGGGCAGTGAAGGGCTACACCTTC

j_call: TRBJ2-3
v_call: TRBV5-4
d_call: .
clone_size: once
cdr3_aa: CASSPTYTSTDTQYF
cdr3_nt: TGTGCCAGCAGCCCGACATATACTAGCACAGATACGCAGTATTTT

j_call: TRBJ2-2
v_call: TRBV5-4
d_call: TRBD1
clone_size: .
cdr3_aa: CASRPTTGTVTGELFF
cdr3_nt: TGTGCCAGCAGGCCCACTACCGGGACAGTCACCGGGGAGCTGTTTTTT

j_call: TRBJ1-6
v_call: TRBV10-3
d_call: .
clone_size: .
cdr3_aa: CAISQRTDGYAPLHF
cdr3_nt: TGTGCCATCAGTCAGCGGACAGATGGGTACGCACCCCTCCACTTT

j_call: TRBJ2-3
v_call: TRBV4-2
d_call: TRBD1
clone_size: .
cdr3_aa: CASSPRGQGTKDTQYF
cdr3_nt: TGTGCCAGCAGCCCGCGCGGACAGGGGACGAAAGATACGCAGTATTTT

j_call: TRBJ1-2
v_call: TRBV5-1
d_call: TRBD1
clone_size: .
cdr3_aa: CASSTTGGTNYGYTF
cdr3_nt: TGCGCCAGCAGCACGACAGGGGGAACTAACTATGGCTACACCTTC

j_call: TRBJ1-2
v_call: TRBV2
d_call: .
clone_size: once
cdr3_aa: CASSATGSGYTF
cdr3_nt: TGTGCCAGCAGTGCGACTGGATCGGGCTACACCTTC

j_call: TRBJ2-7
v_call: TRBV5-1
d_call: TRBD1
clone_size: .
cdr3_aa: CASSISTGGFLYEQYF
cdr3_nt: TGCGCCAGCAGCATTTCGACAGGGGGCTTTCTCTACGAGCAGTACTTC

j_call: TRBJ2-1
v_call: TRBV29-1
d_call: TRBD1
clone_size: .
cdr3_aa: CSVVGQGGTNEQFF
cdr3_nt: TGCAGCGTTGTAGGACAGGGTGGGACGAATGAGCAGTTCTTC

j_call: TRBJ1-6
v_call: TRBV15
d_call: .
clone_size: .
cdr3_aa: CATSRGRGYNSPLHF
cdr3_nt: TGTGCCACCAGCAGAGGAAGGGGGTATAATTCACCCCTCCACTTT

j_call: TRBJ2-2
v_call: TRBV12-3/TRBV12-4
d_call: .
clone_size: .
cdr3_aa: CASSPQNTGELFF
cdr3_nt: TGTGCCAGCAGTCCACAGAACACCGGGGAGCTGTTTTTT

j_call: TRBJ2-3
v_call: TRBV5-1
d_call: TRBD2
clone_size: .
cdr3_aa: CASSSGAGGFTDTQYF
cdr3_nt: TGCGCCAGCAGCTCTGGGGCGGGGGGATTCACAGATACGCAGTATTTT

j_call: TRBJ1-1
v_call: TRBV10-2
d_call: .
clone_size: once
cdr3_aa: CASSDLNTEAFF
cdr3_nt: TGCGCCAGCAGTGACCTCAACACTGAAGCTTTCTTT

j_call: TRBJ2-7
v_call: TRBV5-1
d_call: TRBD2
clone_size: .
cdr3_aa: CASSSERGKYEQYF
cdr3_nt: TGCGCCAGCAGCTCCGAGCGGGGGAAGTACGAGCAGTACTTC

j_call: TRBJ1-2
v_call: TRBV24-1
d_call: .
clone_size: .
cdr3_aa: CATSKGHGYTF
cdr3_nt: TGTGCCACCAGTAAGGGGCATGGCTACACCTTC

j_call: TRBJ2-3
v_call: TRBV5-1
d_call: .
clone_size: .
cdr3_aa: CASSLRGGAVTDTQYF
cdr3_nt: TGCGCCAGCAGCTTGCGGGGCGGGGCGGTCACAGATACGCAGTATTTT

j_call: TRBJ2-5
v_call: TRBV29-1
d_call: TRBD2
clone_size: .
cdr3_aa: CSVVGGSQETQYF
cdr3_nt: TGCAGCGTTGTCGGGGGGTCCCAAGAGACCCAGTACTTC

j_call: TRBJ1-5
v_call: TRBV27
d_call: TRBD1
clone_size: .
cdr3_aa: CATGQAGNQPQHF
cdr3_nt: TGTGCCACCGGACAGGCGGGCAATCAGCCCCAGCATTTT

j_call: TRBJ2-1
v_call: TRBV4-1
d_call: .
clone_size: .
cdr3_aa: CASSQGRQKGQYNEQFF
cdr3_nt: TGCGCCAGCAGCCAAGGGAGACAGAAGGGCCAATACAATGAGCAGTTCTTC

j_call: TRBJ1-1
v_call: TRBV5-8
d_call: .
clone_size: .
cdr3_aa: CASSFLYPGEAFF
cdr3_nt: TGTGCCAGCAGCTTTCTATACCCGGGGGAAGCTTTCTTT

j_call: TRBJ2-4
v_call: TRBV24-1
d_call: TRBD1
clone_size: .
cdr3_aa: CATSDRTGIAKNIQYF
cdr3_nt: TGTGCCACCAGTGATAGGACAGGGATAGCCAAAAACATTCAGTACTTC

j_call: TRBJ1-5
v_call: TRBV18
d_call: TRBD1
clone_size: few
cdr3_aa: CASSPGQGPNQPQHF
cdr3_nt: TGTGCCAGCTCACCCGGACAGGGACCCAATCAGCCCCAGCATTTT

j_call: TRBJ1-1
v_call: TRBV7-6
d_call: .
clone_size: .
cdr3_aa: CASSLGEITEAFF
cdr3_nt: TGTGCCAGCAGCTTAGGAGAAATAACTGAAGCTTTCTTT

j_call: TRBJ1-1
v_call: TRBV4-1
d_call: TRBD1
clone_size: .
cdr3_aa: CASSPGTGKAEAFF
cdr3_nt: TGCGCCAGCAGCCCCGGGACAGGGAAAGCTGAAGCTTTCTTT

j_call: TRBJ2-3
v_call: TRBV13
d_call: TRBD1
clone_size: .
cdr3_aa: CASSFGDRGQDTQYF
cdr3_nt: TGTGCCAGCAGCTTCGGGGACAGGGGGCAGGATACGCAGTATTTT

j_call: TRBJ1-6
v_call: TRBV28
d_call: .
clone_size: .
cdr3_aa: CASSFSDRMGSPLHF
cdr3_nt: TGTGCCAGCAGTTTCTCGGACAGAATGGGTTCACCCCTCCACTTT

j_call: TRBJ2-7
v_call: TRBV2
d_call: TRBD1
clone_size: .
cdr3_aa: CASTIDRVSYEQYF
cdr3_nt: TGTGCCAGCACAATCGACAGGGTCTCCTACGAGCAGTACTTC

j_call: TRBJ2-1
v_call: TRBV4-1
d_call: TRBD1
clone_size: .
cdr3_aa: CASSHRDRGYNEQFF
cdr3_nt: TGCGCCAGCAGCCATCGGGACAGGGGATACAATGAGCAGTTCTTC

j_call: TRBJ1-1
v_call: TRBV30
d_call: TRBD1
clone_size: .
cdr3_aa: CAWSPGGLEAFF
cdr3_nt: TGTGCCTGGAGTCCAGGGGGCTTGGAGGCTTTCTTT

j_call: TRBJ1-5
v_call: TRBV19
d_call: TRBD1
clone_size: .
cdr3_aa: CASRTGTADNQPQHF
cdr3_nt: TGTGCCAGTAGGACCGGGACAGCCGACAATCAGCCCCAGCATTTT

j_call: TRBJ2-3
v_call: TRBV6-5
d_call: .
clone_size: .
cdr3_aa: CASSPTSSTDTQYF
cdr3_nt: TGTGCCAGCAGTCCAACTAGTAGCACAGATACGCAGTATTTT

j_call: TRBJ2-1
v_call: TRBV24-1
d_call: TRBD1
clone_size: .
cdr3_aa: CATSDWVDRGNEQFF
cdr3_nt: TGTGCCACCAGTGATTGGGTTGACAGGGGAAATGAGCAGTTCTTC

j_call: TRBJ1-6
v_call: TRBV21-1
d_call: .
clone_size: .
cdr3_aa: CASSTQAGTYNSPLHF
cdr3_nt: TGTGCCAGCAGCACACAGGCAGGGACCTATAATTCACCCCTCCACTTT

j_call: TRBJ1-1
v_call: TRBV9
d_call: .
clone_size: .
cdr3_aa: CASSPQGPEAFF
cdr3_nt: TGTGCCAGCAGCCCGCAGGGGCCGGAAGCTTTCTTT

j_call: TRBJ1-1
v_call: TRBV5-1
d_call: .
clone_size: once
cdr3_aa: CASSLAGQGGTEAFF
cdr3_nt: TGCGCCAGCAGCTTGGCCGGGCAGGGCGGCACTGAAGCTTTCTTT

j_call: TRBJ2-7
v_call: TRBV11-2
d_call: TRBD2
clone_size: .
cdr3_aa: CASRRAGGTYEQYF
cdr3_nt: TGTGCCAGCCGGAGAGCGGGGGGGACCTACGAGCAGTACTTC

j_call: TRBJ2-1
v_call: TRBV4-1
d_call: .
clone_size: .
cdr3_aa: CASSQTRSTYNEQFF
cdr3_nt: TGCGCCAGCAGCCAAACTAGGAGCACCTACAATGAGCAGTTCTTC

j_call: TRBJ2-3
v_call: TRBV5-4
d_call: TRBD1
clone_size: .
cdr3_aa: CASSPTGRGTDTQYF
cdr3_nt: TGTGCCAGCAGCCCGACAGGGCGAGGTACAGATACGCAGTATTTT

j_call: TRBJ2-2
v_call: TRBV3-1/TRBV3-2
d_call: .
clone_size: .
cdr3_aa: CASSHNGGGELFF
cdr3_nt: TGTGCCAGCAGCCACAACGGCGGCGGGGAGCTGTTTTTT

j_call: TRBJ1-4
v_call: TRBV4-1
d_call: .
clone_size: .
cdr3_aa: CASSQPKVTVGKLFF
cdr3_nt: TGCGCCAGCAGCCAACCTAAGGTGACAGTCGGGAAACTGTTTTTT

j_call: TRBJ2-2
v_call: TRBV3-1/TRBV3-2
d_call: .
clone_size: once
cdr3_aa: CASSPDSTNTGELFF
cdr3_nt: TGTGCCAGCAGCCCAGACAGTACGAACACCGGGGAGCTGTTTTTT

j_call: TRBJ1-4
v_call: TRBV2
d_call: .
clone_size: .
cdr3_aa: CASSEYNEKLFF
cdr3_nt: TGTGCCAGCAGCGAATATAATGAAAAACTGTTTTTT

j_call: TRBJ1-5
v_call: TRBV4-2
d_call: .
clone_size: .
cdr3_aa: CASSQVSAGAINQPQHF
cdr3_nt: TGTGCCAGCAGCCAAGTTTCGGCAGGGGCCATCAATCAGCCCCAGCATTTT